What follows are 30 T cell receptor beta chains derived from one specimen sequenced in a study of cytomegalovirus exposure and HLA in healthy donors. The PCR was carried out with 60 Vbeta primers and 13 Jbeta primers. Using immunoSEQ multiplex PCR, the repertoire was profiled, and TCRdb retains in-frame clones only, with some absent. This sample yields 150,000 to 200,000 clones, of which 70% to 85% are seen a single time; 3.7% belongs to the top ten. Sequencing was performed on PBMCs. These receptors all come from a woman aged 60 to 75 in good health and CMV-seropositive.

V and J are TRBV2 and TRBJ1-4; a possible D gene is TRBD1 (6 bases). Germline values: CDR1 SNHLY, CDR2 FYNNEI. Trimming took 4 bases from V and 15 from J, leaving 12 bases between them. CDR3 length: 11 amino acids. The DNA for the CDR3 is TGTGCCAGCAGTGTAGGACAGATGTTGTTTTTT. It encodes CASSVGQMLFF.

This CDR3 is CASSKPGLAGTDTQYF. In nucleotides, the CDR3 is TGTGCCAGCAGCAAACCCGGACTAGCGGGCACAGATACGCAGTATTTT. The chain recombines TRBV2 with TRBJ2-3; 10 nucleotides line up with TRBD2. This CDR3 has 16 residues. In germline, CDR1 is SNHLY, CDR2 FYNNEI. V was pared by 6 bases and J by 1 base, with 7 bases of the junction left unmatched.

Details on this clone: The junction differs from germline at one of its ends, possibly a read error. This sample also contains other DNA sequences that code for the same CDR3. The chain has TRBV7-9 and TRBJ1-2; no definite D call. Germline V gene sequence: CDR1 SEHNR, CDR2 FQNEAQ (reference sequence). The CDR3 runs to 16 residues. The CDR3 bases are TGCGCCAGCAGCTCCCTCCGGGTCGGTCGCGGCTATGGCTACACCTTC. Translated: CASSSLRVGRGYGYTF.

The chain has TRBV29-1 and TRBJ2-7; 10 nucleotides align to TRBD1. The ends lost 2 bases at V and 9 bases at J; junction bases unmatched: 7. The CDR3 is 13 amino acids. Germline assignment: CDR1 SQVTM and CDR2 ANQGSEA. In DNA, the CDR3 is TGCAGCGTTGAATCGGGACAGGGGCAGGGGCAGTACTTC. Protein: CSVESGQGQGQYF.

This clone came up once. The J gene is TRBJ2-3, the V gene TRBV15; 12 positions agree with TRBD1. The CDR3 totals 17 residues. V dropped 0 bases and J dropped 2; count of bases not matched to a gene: 3. CDR1 and CDR2 from the germline V gene are LNHNV and YYDKDF (reference sequence). The CDR3 spells CATSRDRDRGPTDTQYF. The CDR3 region has the DNA TGTGCCACCAGCAGAGACCGGGACAGGGGGCCCACAGATACGCAGTATTTT.

J is TRBJ2-5 and V is TRBV29-1, with D hard to call. Germline lookup yields CDR1 SQVTM and CDR2 ANQGSEA. The CDR3 has 12 residues. V lost 7 bases and J lost 2, with 11 bases in between. CDR3 nucleotide sequence: TGCAGCGGCGCGAGACAACAAGAGACCCAGTACTTC. This sequence encodes CSGARQQETQYF.

With respect to this clone: The CDR3 carries no conserved terminal phenylalanine or tryptophan, so it likely arises from a read error. This chain joins TRBV29-1 and TRBJ2-7, with 7 positions matching TRBD1. Trimming at V came to 7 bases and at J to 3 bases, leaving 3 bases not matched to a gene. Germline V CDR1 and CDR2: SQVTM, ANQGSEA. The CDR3 contains 11 residues. The CDR3 loop reads CSAGTVYEQYL. Written as DNA, the CDR3 is TGCAGCGCTGGGACAGTCTACGAGCAGTACCTC.

CDR3 residues: CASSRDSGNTIYF. The CDR3 coding sequence is TGTGCCAGCAGCCGAGACAGTGGGAACACCATATATTTT. The chain links TRBV6-5 to TRBJ1-3, with TRBD1 as a possible D gene (5 bases). V shed 6 bases and J shed 7 bases, with 13 bases lying between them. The CDR3 is made up of 13 amino acids. Germline assignment: CDR1 MNHEY and CDR2 SVGAGI.

The chain links TRBV9 to TRBJ1-1, with D tentatively TRBD1 (5 bases). This CDR3 spans 13 amino acids. V was cut by 0 bases and J by 7 bases, with 10 bases left in between. The germline CDR1 and CDR2 sequences are SGDLS and YYNGEE. This CDR3 is CASSVAVTGEAFF. The CDR3 coding sequence is TGTGCCAGCAGCGTAGCAGTAACAGGTGAAGCTTTCTTT.

The rearrangement uses TRBV27 and TRBJ2-1; 10 nucleotides match TRBD2. The CDR3 runs 18 residues. J was trimmed by 0 bases and V by 2 bases; bases with no gene match: 7. Germline V CDR1 and CDR2: MNHEY, SMNVEV (reference sequence). CDR3 protein: CASSLRTSGLRSYNEQFF. The CDR3 bases are TGTGCCAGCAGTTTACGGACTAGCGGACTTCGCTCCTACAATGAGCAGTTCTTC.

The chain has TRBV5-4 and TRBJ1-4; D is ambiguous. The V end was cut by 1 base, the J end by 7 bases, with 14 bases between. The CDR3 is 15 residues long. The V gene's germline CDR1 is SGHNT and CDR2 YYREEE (reference sequence). In DNA form, the CDR3 reads TGTGCCAGCAGCTTGACCTCGGGTTTAGGTGAAAAACTGTTTTTT. Its protein product is CASSLTSGLGEKLFF.

V usage is TRBV28 and J usage is TRBJ2-7; TRBD2 aligns across 8 bases. The length of the CDR3 is 14 residues. J lost 5 bases, V lost 10 bases, and 13 bases had no gene match. Germline CDR1 is MDHEN and CDR2 is SYDVKM. The CDR3 DNA sequence: TGTGCCATACTAACTAGCGGTCCCGGGGACGAGCAGTACTTC. Residues: CAILTSGPGDEQYF.

The rearrangement joins TRBV7-2 to TRBJ1-5; 9 positions agree with TRBD1. J lost 9 bases, V lost 0 bases, and 3 bases had no gene match. The CDR3 extends over 14 amino acids. Looked up from germline, CDR1 is SGHTA and CDR2 is FQGNSA. The CDR3 spells CASSLAGQGRPQHF. CDR3 in DNA: TGTGCCAGCAGCTTAGCAGGACAGGGGCGGCCCCAGCATTTT.

V is TRBV9 and J is TRBJ2-2, with 7 bases aligning to TRBD1. This CDR3 region has 15 residues. CDR1 is SGDLS, CDR2 YYNGEE, per germline. Unmatched junction bases numbered 5, after V lost 0 bases and J lost 6 bases. CDR3 sequence: CASSVEDRKAGELFF. The CDR3 DNA reads as TGTGCCAGCAGCGTAGAGGACAGGAAGGCCGGGGAGCTGTTTTTT.

This chain uses TRBV6-5 with TRBJ2-5, with 10 bases fitting TRBD2. Trimming took 0 bases from V and 6 from J; bases not matched to a gene: 4. Germline V gene sequence: CDR1 MNHEY, CDR2 SVGAGI. The CDR3 loop spans 15 amino acids. CDR3 residues: CASSYSSGGAKTQYF. CDR3 DNA: TGTGCCAGCAGTTACTCAAGCGGGGGGGCGAAGACCCAGTACTTC.

The CDR3 here is CAWSIGVNQPQHF. CDR3 nucleotides: TGTGCCTGGAGTATCGGGGTAAATCAGCCCCAGCATTTT. The chain uses TRBV30 and TRBJ1-5, with no clear D. Trimming stripped 2 bases from V and 4 bases from J, with 9 bases between. In germline, CDR1 is GTSNPN, CDR2 SVGIG (reference sequence). The length of the CDR3 is 13 residues.

The CDR3 loop is CASSPTGQGEPWGGYTF. CDR3 bases: TGTGCCAGCAGCCCCACGGGACAGGGGGAACCTTGGGGTGGCTACACCTTC. The chain carries TRBV5-6 and TRBJ1-2; 11 bases align to TRBD1. The CDR3 consists of 17 residues. Germline loops: CDR1 SGHDT, CDR2 YYEEEE. With V trimmed by 4 bases and J by 7 bases, 15 bases remained unmatched.

The genes are TRBV7-9 and TRBJ2-1; 7 positions agree with TRBD1. Germline values: CDR1 SEHNR, CDR2 FQNEAQ (reference sequence). The V gene end was trimmed by 5 bases and the J gene end by 15 bases; junction bases not matched to a gene: 13. This CDR3 contains 13 residues. CDR3 nucleotides: TGTGCCAGCAGCCCCTGGGGCTCGACAGGGTGGTTCTTC. Its protein product is CASSPWGSTGWFF.

The chain employs TRBV5-1 and TRBJ2-7; 9 nucleotides line up with TRBD2. This CDR3 has 17 amino acids. V lost 3 bases to trimming and J lost 2 bases; unmatched junction nucleotides: 12. CDR1 and CDR2 from the germline V gene are SGHRS and YFSETQ. CDR3 in amino acids: CASSSPGRSGRPYEQYF. The DNA for the CDR3 is TGCGCCAGCAGCTCCCCCGGACGTAGCGGGAGACCCTACGAGCAGTACTTC.

The chain carries TRBV28 and TRBJ1-2, with 7 bases fitting TRBD1. The CDR3 length is 14 residues. The junction had 4 bases not matched to a gene; V was cut back by 6 bases and J by 0 bases. Per germline, CDR1 MDHEN and CDR2 SYDVKM. The CDR3 sequence is CASRSGQSNYGYTF. The CDR3 DNA reads as TGTGCCAGCAGGTCGGGACAGTCTAACTATGGCTACACCTTC.

There are a few counts of this clone. The rearrangement uses TRBV28 and TRBJ1-2, with 7 bases matching TRBD1. CDR3 length equals 13 residues. V was clipped by 5 bases and J by 8 bases; unmatched bases: 8. The germline CDR1 and CDR2 sequences are MDHEN and SYDVKM. In nucleotides, the CDR3 is TGTGCCAGCAGTGCACAACAGGGGCTAGGCTACACCTTC. This sequence encodes CASSAQQGLGYTF.

The chain joins TRBV7-9 to TRBJ2-5; the D is unclear. The V gene lost 6 bases and the J gene lost 5 bases, with 7 bases spanning the gap. Germline loops: CDR1 SEHNR, CDR2 FQNEAQ (reference sequence). The CDR3 is 11 amino acids. DNA for the CDR3: TGTGCCAGCAGATCGGGTGAGACCCAGTACTTC. Translation: CASRSGETQYF.

V and J are TRBV29-1 and TRBJ1-5; D gene unclear. V was shortened by 4 bases and J by 3 bases, with 7 bases between the two germline ends. The germline gives CDR1 SQVTM, CDR2 ANQGSEA. The CDR3 has 12 amino acids. This chain's CDR3 is CSVGQLNQPQHF. The CDR3 DNA reads TGCAGCGTTGGACAACTCAATCAGCCCCAGCATTTT.

The chain combines TRBV30 with TRBJ2-3; D may be TRBD2 (6 bases). Trimming shortened V by 3 bases and J by 8 bases, and 15 bases separated the two germline ends. Germline V gene data show CDR1 as GTSNPN and CDR2 as SVGIG (reference sequence). This CDR3 has 13 amino acids. Here the CDR3 reads CAWSPGRGGTQYF. The DNA for the CDR3 is TGTGCCTGGAGCCCCGGTCGGGGAGGTACGCAGTATTTT.

The chain links TRBV7-8 to TRBJ1-3, with a possible D match to TRBD1 (5 bases). This CDR3 has 16 amino acids. Between the trimmed V and J ends, which lost 1 base and 4 bases, there was a span of 14 bases. Germline-derived CDR1 and CDR2 are SGHVS and FQNEAQ. CDR3 amino acids: CASSLGTPGAGNTIYF. The DNA of the CDR3 is TGTGCCAGCAGCTTAGGGACACCCGGAGCGGGAAACACCATATATTTT.

The gene calls are TRBV6-4 and TRBJ2-1, with 7 bases lining up with TRBD2. From germline, CDR1 is MRHNA and CDR2 SNTAGT. The CDR3 consists of 11 residues. V shed 6 bases and J 10 bases; nucleotides not matched to a gene: 3. The CDR3 bases are TGTGCCAGCAGCAATAGCGGGGAGCAGTTCTTC. Translated: CASSNSGEQFF.

This chain joins TRBV6-6 and TRBJ1-4; tentative D call: TRBD1 (6 bases). V was cut by 5 bases and J by 7 bases, with 14 bases left in between. The germline V gene has CDR1 MNHNY and CDR2 SVGAGI (reference sequence). The CDR3 consists of 14 residues. CDR3 region: CASSPRGGAEKLFF. The CDR3 DNA is TGTGCCAGCAGTCCCCGAGGGGGTGCTGAAAAACTGTTTTTT.

The chain joins TRBV19 to TRBJ2-3; D may be TRBD1 (5 bases). Between the trimmed V and J ends, which lost 3 bases and 4 bases, there was a span of 14 bases. In germline, CDR1 is LNHDA, CDR2 SQIVND (reference sequence). The CDR3 runs 15 residues. The CDR3 here is CASSIRQGSSDTQYF. CDR3 bases: TGTGCCAGTAGTATCCGGCAGGGCTCATCAGATACGCAGTATTTT.

The V call is TRBV28, the J call TRBJ1-2; D possibly corresponds to TRBD1 (5 bases). V was trimmed by 2 bases and J by 6 bases, leaving 19 bases between them. Per the germline V gene, CDR1 is MDHEN and CDR2 is SYDVKM. This CDR3 spans 16 amino acids. The CDR3 spells CASSLGTRAFSNGYTF. CDR3 coding DNA: TGTGCCAGCAGTTTAGGCACCAGGGCGTTTAGTAATGGCTACACCTTC.

This chain uses TRBV6-5 with TRBJ1-6; the D is unclear. Germline loops: CDR1 MNHEY, CDR2 SVGAGI. V lost 2 bases, J lost 12 bases, and 14 bases lay in between. The CDR3 length is 14 residues. CDR3 residues: CASSYPGGNVPLHF. In DNA, the CDR3 is TGTGCCAGCAGTTACCCGGGAGGTAACGTACCCCTCCACTTT.